This T cell receptor beta chain comes out of a study of OX40 agonist ivuxolimab in advanced cancers. Study as a whole: Three individuals attained partial responses, comprising one hepatocellular carcinoma case and two cutaneous melanoma cases. Study conclusions and caveats: More expanded clones were found, on average, in CD8+ than in CD4+ T cells. The study observed clonal expansion of CD4+ and CD8+ blood T cells by week 6 at 0.1 to 3.0 mg/kg.

Germline loops: CDR1 SGHDN, CDR2 FVKESK. Trimming left V 0 bases short and J 0 bases short, with 9 bases between. The CDR3 covers 15 residues. Of note for this clone: Its target is not known.

Generated by immunoSEQ multiplex PCR, the TCRdb table keeps only in-frame clones and is missing some. The sample has around 70,000 clones, roughly 85% seen once. The sample was CD4+ or CD8+ T cells sorted from blood, taken in a trial of the OX40 agonist ivuxolimab. This rearrangement joins TRBV14 to TRBJ2-7; maybe TRBD2 (6 bases). This TCR was sampled from an adult with an advanced solid tumor such as melanoma, head and neck, liver or kidney cancer. CDR3 sequence: CASSQDSGPSYEQYF. As DNA, the CDR3 is TGTGCCAGCAGCCAAGACAGCGGGCCCTCCTACGAGCAGTACTTC.